These 6 T cell receptor beta chains were all obtained from the same sample, sequenced in a study of molecular identifiers for immune sequencing clone quantification. One entry per CDR3 protein, called by TCRdb with MiXCR from the PCR reads. The sample lists approximately 630,000 distinct CDR3 sequences, 25% occurring once. Sequences were obtained from naive CD8+ T cells from blood, with Jurkat cell RNA spiked in. Subset indicated: FACS-sorted CD8+CD4-CCR7+CD45RA+ naive T cells. The receptors stem from a human donor in good health. Some libraries in this study had Jurkat cell RNA spiked in.

This clonotype was observed at least ten times. The chain carries TRBV5-1 and TRBJ2-6; 7 bases fit TRBD1. The germline V gene has CDR1 SGHRS and CDR2 YFSETQ. This CDR3 has 18 residues. The junction had 8 bases not matched to a gene; V was cut back by 2 bases and J by 0 bases. The CDR3 reads CASSFPGTATSGANVLTF. The CDR3 DNA reads TGCGCCAGCAGCTTCCCCGGGACAGCTACCTCTGGGGCCAACGTCCTGACTTTC.

This clonotype has a handful of counts. V gene TRBV2 combines with J gene TRBJ2-3, with D perhaps given as TRBD1 or TRBD2 (5 bases each). With 4 bases removed from V and 6 bases from J, the gap between germline ends came to 11 bases. The germline V gene has CDR1 SNHLY and CDR2 FYNNEI. This CDR3 spans 13 amino acids. This CDR3 is CASSVWGMDTQYF. The CDR3 bases are TGTGCCAGCAGTGTGTGGGGGATGGATACGCAGTATTTT.

CDR3 loop: CASSETYGELFF. The DNA of the CDR3 is TGTGCCAGCAGCGAGACTTACGGGGAGCTGTTTTTT. This chain joins TRBV11-3 and TRBJ2-2; D gene uncertain. This CDR3 spans 12 amino acids. V was shortened by 5 bases and J by 7 bases, with 8 bases between the two germline ends. Looked up from germline, CDR1 is SGHNT and CDR2 is YENEEA.

This clonotype has just a few counts. The chain joins TRBV6-5 to TRBJ2-4, with D perhaps matching TRBD2 (6 bases). This CDR3 is 15 amino acids long. Germline CDR1 is MNHEY and CDR2 is SVGAGI. Trimming cost V 0 bases and J 8 bases, with 14 bases left between them. CDR3 nucleotide sequence: TGTGCCAGCAGTTACTCCGGCGGGACCGGTGACATTCAGTACTTC. It is translated as CASSYSGGTGDIQYF.

The chain joins TRBV11-2 to TRBJ2-7, with D tentatively TRBD1 (5 bases). Deletions cut 5 bases from V and 2 bases from J, with 7 bases between. The CDR3 length is 12 residues. Germline-derived CDR1 and CDR2 are SGHAT and FQNNGV. The CDR3 sequence is CASSATAYEQYF. Here the CDR3 DNA reads TGTGCCAGCAGCGCGACAGCCTACGAGCAGTACTTC. The whole variable domain, remainder taken from reference TRBV11-2 and TRBJ2-7, is EAGVAQSPRYKIIEKRQSVAFWCNPISGHATLYWYQQILGQGPKLLIQFQNNGVVDDSQLPKDRFSAERLKGVDSTLKIQPAKLEDSAVYLCASSATAYEQYFGPGTRLTVT.

The J gene is TRBJ1-2, the V gene TRBV27; maybe TRBD1 (6 bases). CDR1 and CDR2 from the germline V gene are MNHEY and SMNVEV (reference sequence). V dropped 2 bases and J dropped 2 bases, with 21 bases sitting between them. The CDR3 loop spans 18 amino acids. Written as DNA, the CDR3 is TGTGCCAGCAGTTTAATTCCCCCGGGACATCAAAAAAACTATGGCTACACCTTC. This codes for CASSLIPPGHQKNYGYTF.